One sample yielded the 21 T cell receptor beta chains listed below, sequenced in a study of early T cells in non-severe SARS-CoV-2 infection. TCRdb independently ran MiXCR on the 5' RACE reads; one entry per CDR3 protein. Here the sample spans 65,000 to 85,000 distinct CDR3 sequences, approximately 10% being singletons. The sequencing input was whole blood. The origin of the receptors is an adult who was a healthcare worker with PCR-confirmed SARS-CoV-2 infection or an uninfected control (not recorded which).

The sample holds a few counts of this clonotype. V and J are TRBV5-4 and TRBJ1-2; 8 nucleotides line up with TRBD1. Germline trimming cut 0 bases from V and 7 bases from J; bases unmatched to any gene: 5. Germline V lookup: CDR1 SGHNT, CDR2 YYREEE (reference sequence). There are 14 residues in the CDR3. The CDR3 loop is CASSLEDRVSGYTF. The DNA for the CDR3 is TGTGCCAGCAGCTTGGAGGACAGGGTATCTGGCTACACCTTC.

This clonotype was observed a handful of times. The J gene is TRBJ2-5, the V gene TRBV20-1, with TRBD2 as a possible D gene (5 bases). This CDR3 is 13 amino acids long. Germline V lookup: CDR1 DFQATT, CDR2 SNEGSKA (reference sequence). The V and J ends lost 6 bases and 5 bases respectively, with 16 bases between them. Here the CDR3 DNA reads TGCAGTGCCATCCCCCTAGCACGCGAGACCCAGTACTTC. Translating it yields CSAIPLARETQYF.

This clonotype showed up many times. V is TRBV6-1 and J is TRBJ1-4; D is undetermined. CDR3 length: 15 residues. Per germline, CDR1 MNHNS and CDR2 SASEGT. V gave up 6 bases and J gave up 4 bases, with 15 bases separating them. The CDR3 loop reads CASSPRELLNEKLFF. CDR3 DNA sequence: TGTGCCAGCAGCCCTAGGGAGTTACTTAATGAAAAACTGTTTTTT.

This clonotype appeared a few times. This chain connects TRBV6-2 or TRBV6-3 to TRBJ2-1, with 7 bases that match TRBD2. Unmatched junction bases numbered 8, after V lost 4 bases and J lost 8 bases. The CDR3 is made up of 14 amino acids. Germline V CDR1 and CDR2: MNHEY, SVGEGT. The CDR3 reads CASSSQRGGDEQFF. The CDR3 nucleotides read TGTGCCAGCAGTTCCCAGCGGGGTGGCGATGAGCAGTTCTTC.

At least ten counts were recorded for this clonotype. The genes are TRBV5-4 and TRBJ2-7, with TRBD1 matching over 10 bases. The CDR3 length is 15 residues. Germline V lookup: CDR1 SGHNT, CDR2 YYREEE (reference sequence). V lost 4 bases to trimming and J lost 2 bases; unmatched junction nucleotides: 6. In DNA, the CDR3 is TGTGCCAGCAGCCGGGACAGGGGAATGACCTACGAGCAGTACTTC. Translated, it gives CASSRDRGMTYEQYF.

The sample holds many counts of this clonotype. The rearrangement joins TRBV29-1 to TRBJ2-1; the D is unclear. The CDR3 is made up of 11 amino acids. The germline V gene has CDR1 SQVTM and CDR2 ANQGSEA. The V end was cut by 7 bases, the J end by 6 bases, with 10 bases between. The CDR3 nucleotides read TGCAGCGAAAGAACGAGCAATGAGCAGTTCTTC. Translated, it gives CSERTSNEQFF.

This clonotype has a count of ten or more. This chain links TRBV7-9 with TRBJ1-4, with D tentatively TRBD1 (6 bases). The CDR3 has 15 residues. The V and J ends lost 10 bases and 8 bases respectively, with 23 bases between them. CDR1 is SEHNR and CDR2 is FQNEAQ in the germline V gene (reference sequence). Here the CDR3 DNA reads TGTGCCACCGCCGGCATTACAGGGCGATTCGAAAAACTGTTTTTT. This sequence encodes CATAGITGRFEKLFF. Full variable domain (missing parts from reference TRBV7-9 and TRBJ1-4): DTGVSQNPRHKITKRGQNVTFRCDPISEHNRLYWYRQTLGQGPEFLTYFQNEAQLEKSRLLSDRFSAERPKGSFSTLEIQRTEQGDSAMYLCATAGITGRFEKLFFGSGTQLSVL.

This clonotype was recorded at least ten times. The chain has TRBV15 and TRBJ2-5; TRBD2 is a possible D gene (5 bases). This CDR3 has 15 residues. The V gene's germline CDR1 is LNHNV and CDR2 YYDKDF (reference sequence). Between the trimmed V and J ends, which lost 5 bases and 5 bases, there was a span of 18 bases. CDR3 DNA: TGTGCCACCAGCCCCCGGGATTCCCGGGTGGAGACCCAGTACTTC. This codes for CATSPRDSRVETQYF. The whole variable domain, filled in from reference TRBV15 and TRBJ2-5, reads DAMVIQNPRYQVTQFGKPVTLSCSQTLNHNVMYWYQQKSSQAPKLLFHYYDKDFNNEADTPDNFQSRRPNTSFCFLDIRSPGLGDTAMYLCATSPRDSRVETQYFGPGTRLLVL.

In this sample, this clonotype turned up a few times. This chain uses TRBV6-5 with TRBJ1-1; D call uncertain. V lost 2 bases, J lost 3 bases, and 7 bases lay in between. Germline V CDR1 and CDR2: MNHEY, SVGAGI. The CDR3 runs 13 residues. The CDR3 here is CASSYKVDTEAFF. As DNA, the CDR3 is TGTGCCAGCAGTTACAAAGTGGACACTGAAGCTTTCTTT.

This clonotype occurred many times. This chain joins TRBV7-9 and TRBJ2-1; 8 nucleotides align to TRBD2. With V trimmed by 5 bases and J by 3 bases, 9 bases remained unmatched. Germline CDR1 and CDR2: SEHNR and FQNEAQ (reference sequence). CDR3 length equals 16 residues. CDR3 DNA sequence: TGTGCCAGCAGCCTTGGGCCCAGCGGGAGCTACAATGAGCAGTTCTTC. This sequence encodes CASSLGPSGSYNEQFF. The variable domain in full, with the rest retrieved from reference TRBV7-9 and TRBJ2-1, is DTGVSQNPRHKITKRGQNVTFRCDPISEHNRLYWYRQTLGQGPEFLTYFQNEAQLEKSRLLSDRFSAERPKGSFSTLEIQRTEQGDSAMYLCASSLGPSGSYNEQFFGPGTRLTVL.

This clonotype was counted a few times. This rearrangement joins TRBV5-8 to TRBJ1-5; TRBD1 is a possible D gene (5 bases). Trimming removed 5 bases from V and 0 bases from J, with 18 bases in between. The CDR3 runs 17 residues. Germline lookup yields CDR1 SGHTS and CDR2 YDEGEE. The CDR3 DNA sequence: TGTGCCAGCAGACACGTCGACAGAACAGATAGCAATCAGCCCCAGCATTTT. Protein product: CASRHVDRTDSNQPQHF.

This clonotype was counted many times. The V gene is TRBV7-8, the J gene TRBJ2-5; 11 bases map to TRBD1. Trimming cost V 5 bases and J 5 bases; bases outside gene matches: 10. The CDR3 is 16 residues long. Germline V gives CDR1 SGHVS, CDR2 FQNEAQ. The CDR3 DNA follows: TGTGCCAGCAGCGGACGGACAGGGGGCTTTTCGGAGACCCAGTACTTC. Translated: CASSGRTGGFSETQYF. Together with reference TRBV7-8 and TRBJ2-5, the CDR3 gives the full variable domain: GAGVSQSPRYKVAKRGQDVALRCDPISGHVSLFWYQQALGQGPEFLTYFQNEAQLDKSGLPSDRFFAERPEGSVSTLKIQRTQQEDSAVYLCASSGRTGGFSETQYFGPGTRLLVL.

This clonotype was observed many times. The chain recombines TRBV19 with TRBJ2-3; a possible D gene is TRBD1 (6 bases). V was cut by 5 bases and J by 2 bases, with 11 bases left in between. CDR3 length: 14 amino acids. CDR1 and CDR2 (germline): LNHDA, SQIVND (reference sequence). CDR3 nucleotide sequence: TGTGCCAGTAGTCGGACAGCTACCACAGATACGCAGTATTTT. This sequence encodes CASSRTATTDTQYF. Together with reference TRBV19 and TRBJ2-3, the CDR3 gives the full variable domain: DGGITQSPKYLFRKEGQNVTLSCEQNLNHDAMYWYRQDPGQGLRLIYYSQIVNDFQKGDIAEGYSVSREKKESFPLTVTSAQKNPTAFYLCASSRTATTDTQYFGPGTRLTVL.

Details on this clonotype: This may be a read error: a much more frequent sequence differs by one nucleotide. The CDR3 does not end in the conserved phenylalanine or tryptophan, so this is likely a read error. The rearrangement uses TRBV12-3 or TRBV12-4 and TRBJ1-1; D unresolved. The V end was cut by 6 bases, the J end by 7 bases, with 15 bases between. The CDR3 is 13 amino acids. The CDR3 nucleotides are TGTGCCAGCAGGAAAAACGCAGTAATTGAAGCTTTCTCT. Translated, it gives CASRKNAVIEAFS.

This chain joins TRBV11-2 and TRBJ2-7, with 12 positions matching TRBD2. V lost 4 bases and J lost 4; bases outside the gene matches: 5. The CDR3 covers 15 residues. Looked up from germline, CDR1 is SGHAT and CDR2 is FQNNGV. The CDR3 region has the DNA TGTGCCAGCAGCTACTCTAGCGGGGGGGCTTACGAGCAGTACTTC. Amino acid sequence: CASSYSSGGAYEQYF.

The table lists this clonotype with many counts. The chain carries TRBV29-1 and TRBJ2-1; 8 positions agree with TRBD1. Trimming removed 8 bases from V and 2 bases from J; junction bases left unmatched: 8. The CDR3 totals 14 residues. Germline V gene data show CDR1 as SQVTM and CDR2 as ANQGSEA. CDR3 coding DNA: TGCAGCTTATCCGACAGGGGCCCCTACAATGAGCAGTTCTTC. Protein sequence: CSLSDRGPYNEQFF.

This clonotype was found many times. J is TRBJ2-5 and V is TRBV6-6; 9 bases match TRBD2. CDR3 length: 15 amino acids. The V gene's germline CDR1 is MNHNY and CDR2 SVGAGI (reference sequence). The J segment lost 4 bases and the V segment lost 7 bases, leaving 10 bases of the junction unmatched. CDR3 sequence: CASTTSGLTLETQYF. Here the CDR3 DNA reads TGTGCCAGCACCACTAGCGGGCTTACTTTAGAGACCCAGTACTTC.

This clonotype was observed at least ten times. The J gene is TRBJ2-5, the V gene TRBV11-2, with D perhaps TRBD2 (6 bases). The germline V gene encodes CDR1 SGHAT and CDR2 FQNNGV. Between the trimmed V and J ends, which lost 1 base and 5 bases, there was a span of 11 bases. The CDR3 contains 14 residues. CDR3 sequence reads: CASSLAGLAETQYF. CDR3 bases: TGTGCCAGCAGCTTAGCCGGGCTAGCGGAGACCCAGTACTTC.

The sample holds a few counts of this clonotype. Written as DNA, the CDR3 is TGCGCCAGCAGCTTGCCAAGCGGGAGGGCCGGAGAGACCCAGTACTTC. Its translation is CASSLPSGRAGETQYF. The chain employs TRBV5-1 and TRBJ2-5, with TRBD2 matching 10 bases. Germline values: CDR1 SGHRS, CDR2 YFSETQ. V gave up 1 base and J gave up 4 bases; unmatched junction bases: 7. The CDR3 covers 16 residues.

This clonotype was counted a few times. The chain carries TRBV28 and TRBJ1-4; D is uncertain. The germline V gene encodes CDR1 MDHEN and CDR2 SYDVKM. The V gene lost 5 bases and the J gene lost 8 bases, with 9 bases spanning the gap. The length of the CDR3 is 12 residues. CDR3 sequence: CASSTRTEKLFF. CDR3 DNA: TGTGCCAGCAGTACACGCACGGAAAAACTGTTTTTT.

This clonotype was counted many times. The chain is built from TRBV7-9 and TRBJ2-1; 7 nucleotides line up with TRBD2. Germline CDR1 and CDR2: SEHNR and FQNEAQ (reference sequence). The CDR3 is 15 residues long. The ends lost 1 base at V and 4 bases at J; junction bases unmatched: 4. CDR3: CASSLVASGYNEQFF. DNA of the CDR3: TGTGCCAGCAGCTTAGTGGCTAGCGGATACAATGAGCAGTTCTTC.